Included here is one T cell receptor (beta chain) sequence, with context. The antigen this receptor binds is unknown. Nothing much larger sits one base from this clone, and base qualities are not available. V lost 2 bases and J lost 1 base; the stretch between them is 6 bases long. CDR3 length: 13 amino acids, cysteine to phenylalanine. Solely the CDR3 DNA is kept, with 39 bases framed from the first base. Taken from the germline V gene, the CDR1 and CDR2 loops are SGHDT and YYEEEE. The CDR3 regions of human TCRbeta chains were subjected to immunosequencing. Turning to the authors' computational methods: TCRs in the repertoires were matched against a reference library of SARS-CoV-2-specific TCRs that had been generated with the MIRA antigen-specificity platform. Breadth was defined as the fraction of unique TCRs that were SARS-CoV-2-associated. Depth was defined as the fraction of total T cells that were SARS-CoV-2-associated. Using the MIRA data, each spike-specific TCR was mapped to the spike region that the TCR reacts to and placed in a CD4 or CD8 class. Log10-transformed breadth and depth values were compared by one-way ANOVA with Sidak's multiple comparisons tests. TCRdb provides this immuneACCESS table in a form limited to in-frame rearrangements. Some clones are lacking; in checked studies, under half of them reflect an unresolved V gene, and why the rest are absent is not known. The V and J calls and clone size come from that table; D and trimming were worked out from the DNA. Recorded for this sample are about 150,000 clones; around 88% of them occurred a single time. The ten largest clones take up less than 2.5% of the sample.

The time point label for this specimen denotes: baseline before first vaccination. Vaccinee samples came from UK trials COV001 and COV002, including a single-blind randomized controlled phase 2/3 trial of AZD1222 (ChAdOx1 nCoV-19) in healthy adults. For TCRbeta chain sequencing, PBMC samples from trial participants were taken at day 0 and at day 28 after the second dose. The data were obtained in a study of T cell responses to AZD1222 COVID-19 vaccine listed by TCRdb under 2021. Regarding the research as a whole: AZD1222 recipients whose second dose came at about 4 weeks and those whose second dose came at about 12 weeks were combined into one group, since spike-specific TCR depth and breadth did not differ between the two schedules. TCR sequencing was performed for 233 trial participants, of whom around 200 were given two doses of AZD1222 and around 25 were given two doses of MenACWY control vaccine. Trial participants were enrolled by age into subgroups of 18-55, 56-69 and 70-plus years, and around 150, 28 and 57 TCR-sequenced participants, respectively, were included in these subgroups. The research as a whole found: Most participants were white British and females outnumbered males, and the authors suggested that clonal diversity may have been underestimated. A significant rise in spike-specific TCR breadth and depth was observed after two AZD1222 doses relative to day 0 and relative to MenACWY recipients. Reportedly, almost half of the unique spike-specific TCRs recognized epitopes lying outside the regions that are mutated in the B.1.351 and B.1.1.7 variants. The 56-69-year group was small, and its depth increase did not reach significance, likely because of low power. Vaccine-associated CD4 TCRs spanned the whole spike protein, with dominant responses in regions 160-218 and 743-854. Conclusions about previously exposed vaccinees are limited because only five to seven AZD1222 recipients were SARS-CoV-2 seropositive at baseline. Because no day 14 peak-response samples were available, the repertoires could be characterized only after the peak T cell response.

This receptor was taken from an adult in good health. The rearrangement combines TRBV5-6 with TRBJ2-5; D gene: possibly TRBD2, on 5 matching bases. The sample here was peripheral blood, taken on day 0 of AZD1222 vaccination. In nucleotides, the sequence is TGTGCCAGCAGCTTAGAGGGCCAAGAGACCCAGTACTTC. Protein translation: CASSLEGQETQYF.